Included here is one T cell receptor beta chain sequence, with context. Its target is unknown. The germline gives CDR1 LGHNA, CDR2 YSLEER. Trimming removed 3 bases at V and 4 bases at J, with 13 bases between. The CDR3 has 16 amino acids. This record belongs to a study of cytotoxic CD8 clonotypes in ibrutinib-treated CLL. The data were produced by immunoSEQ multiplex PCR, yet TCRdb's version contains in-frame clones alone and is incomplete. The repertoire holds around 310,000 clones, with almost 80% as singletons. Overall study results and limits: A difference in sampling times existed between sustained-remission and progressing patients. An increase in clonality occurred at ibrutinib response, followed by a return toward baseline at progression.

The source is a human donor with chronic lymphocytic leukemia. The chain carries TRBV4-3 and TRBJ2-6; tentatively, D is TRBD1 (5 bases). The sample consisted of PBMCs, taken before ibrutinib treatment. CDR3 amino acids: CASSHSGHAGANVLTF. As DNA, the CDR3 is TGCGCCAGCAGCCATTCTGGACACGCCGGGGCCAACGTCCTGACTTTC.